These 8 T cell receptor beta chains share one sample of origin, sequenced in a study of vaccination effects on CD4 cells after COVID-19. Their target antigens are unknown. The data were produced by immunoSEQ multiplex PCR, yet TCRdb's version contains in-frame clones alone and is incomplete. The repertoire holds some 27,000 clones, with 55% to 65% as singletons. Subsequent to roughly 9 days of culture, CD4+ T cells were isolated. Sequencing was performed on CD4+ T cells from PBMCs cultured without peptide, taken before COVID-19 vaccination. These TCRs come from a human donor who received a COVID-19 vaccine.

The gene calls are TRBV27 and TRBJ2-2; D perhaps matches TRBD2 (5 bases). V lost 1 base to trimming and J lost 5 bases, with 8 bases between them. Germline V gene sequence: CDR1 MNHEY, CDR2 SMNVEV (reference sequence). This CDR3 contains 14 residues. The CDR3 nucleotides are TGTGCCAGCAGTTTATTCCCGGGGACCGGGGAGCTGTTTTTT. Translation gives CASSLFPGTGELFF.

The CDR3 reads CASRVSGGTHNEQFF. CDR3 nucleotides: TGTGCCAGCAGGGTTAGCGGGGGGACACACAATGAGCAGTTCTTC. This sequence joins TRBV27 and TRBJ2-1, with 10 bases that match TRBD2. Per germline, CDR1 MNHEY and CDR2 SMNVEV (reference sequence). The CDR3 contains 15 residues. Losses at the gene ends were 6 bases for V and 5 bases for J; bases not matched to a gene: 7.

The V gene is TRBV6-5, the J gene TRBJ2-7; D is perhaps TRBD1 or TRBD2 (7 bases each). V lost 7 bases and J 4 bases, leaving 14 bases between the germline ends. The length of the CDR3 is 13 residues. Germline CDR1 and CDR2: MNHEY and SVGAGI. CDR3 residues: CASKPGGAYEQYF. As DNA, the CDR3 is TGTGCCAGCAAACCAGGGGGGGCGTACGAGCAGTACTTC.

V is TRBV18 and J is TRBJ1-1; D remains ambiguous. This CDR3 comprises 13 residues. CDR1 is KGHSH, CDR2 LQKENI, per germline. V gave up 1 base and J gave up 5 bases, with 8 bases separating them. CDR3 sequence reads: CASSPQPETEAFF. The CDR3 DNA sequence: TGTGCCAGCTCACCACAGCCCGAGACTGAAGCTTTCTTT.

The rearrangement uses TRBV4-1 and TRBJ1-4, with 9 bases matching TRBD1. CDR3 length: 15 amino acids. The junction had 5 bases not matched to a gene; V was cut back by 2 bases and J by 7 bases. The germline gives CDR1 MGHRA, CDR2 YSYEKL. CDR3 loop: CASSQSGTGSEKLFF. In DNA form, the CDR3 reads TGCGCCAGCAGCCAATCCGGGACAGGGTCTGAAAAACTGTTTTTT.

The chain recombines TRBV5-1 with TRBJ2-2; no clear D. This CDR3 has 15 amino acids. Germline lookup yields CDR1 SGHRS and CDR2 YFSETQ. V lost 0 bases, J lost 6 bases, and 12 bases lay in between. The CDR3 region is CASSLAVRSAGELFF. The CDR3 DNA reads as TGCGCCAGCAGCTTGGCCGTCAGGTCGGCCGGGGAGCTGTTTTTT.

This rearrangement joins TRBV27 to TRBJ2-1; unclear D gene. Germline-derived CDR1 and CDR2 are MNHEY and SMNVEV (reference sequence). The CDR3 loop spans 13 amino acids. V lost 3 bases and J 5 bases, leaving 8 bases between the germline ends. CDR3 DNA sequence: TGTGCCAGCAGTTTTGCACACGACAATGAGCAGTTCTTC. Its protein product is CASSFAHDNEQFF.

V is TRBV3-1 (or the pseudogene TRBV3-2) and J is TRBJ2-1, with 7 bases matching TRBD2. Trimming removed 0 bases from V and 0 bases from J; junction bases left unmatched: 14. CDR3 length: 20 residues. CDR1 LGHDT and CDR2 YNNKEL come from the germline V gene (reference sequence). CDR3 loop: CASSQDLYNWTSSSYNEQFF. CDR3 DNA sequence: TGTGCCAGCAGCCAAGATCTGTACAATTGGACTAGTAGCTCCTACAATGAGCAGTTCTTC.